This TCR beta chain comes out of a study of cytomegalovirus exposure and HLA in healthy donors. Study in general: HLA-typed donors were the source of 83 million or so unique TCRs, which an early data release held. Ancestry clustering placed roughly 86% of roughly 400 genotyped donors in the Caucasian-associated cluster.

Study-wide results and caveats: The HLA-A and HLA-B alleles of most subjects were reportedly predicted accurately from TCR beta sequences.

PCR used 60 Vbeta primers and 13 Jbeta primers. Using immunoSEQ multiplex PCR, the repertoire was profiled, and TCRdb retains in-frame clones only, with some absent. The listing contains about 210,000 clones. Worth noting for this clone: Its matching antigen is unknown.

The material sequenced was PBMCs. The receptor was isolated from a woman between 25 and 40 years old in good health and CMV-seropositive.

CDR3 in DNA: TGTGCCAGTAGTAACAAATGGGACATGGGATACGAGCAGTACTTC. Protein sequence: CASSNKWDMGYEQYF. V and J are TRBV19 and TRBJ2-7; D perhaps matches TRBD1 (6 bases). CDR1 and CDR2 (germline): LNHDA, SQIVND (reference sequence). The V end was cut by 4 bases, the J end by 4 bases, with 17 bases between. The CDR3 totals 15 residues.